This T cell receptor (beta chain) was sequenced during a study of vaccination and CD4 T cells after COVID-19. Study overall: For post-vaccine samples, collection took place a median roughly 70 days after dose two, ranging from 14 to 241. The authors used overlapping spike peptides from SARS-CoV-2, HCoV-NL63, HCoV-OC43 and HCoV-229E to stimulate cells.

Treatment in this sample: approximately nine-day PBMC culture with coronavirus spike peptide pools or control peptides (ViraFEST assay). With peptide pools, ViraFEST first expanded antigen-specific T cells and afterwards sequenced their TCRs. Sequenced with the Oncomine TCR Beta short-read assay was DNA taken from cultured CD4+ T cells. TCRdb recomputed calls from the PCR reads with MiXCR, one row per CDR3 protein. The sample comprises approximately 16,000 distinct CDR3 sequences, about four fifths of which are singletons, and nearly 10% rests with the top ten. Germline CDR1 GTSNPN, CDR2 SVGIG (reference sequence). The CDR3 is made up of 16 amino acids. The V end lost 3 bases, the J end lost 6 bases, and 18 bases lay between the germline ends. A note on this clonotype: The antigen remains unidentified.

Whole-study findings and limits: Median SARS-CoV-2-reactive clonotypes rose from approximately 21 to 38, not significantly.

The chain joins TRBV30 to TRBJ1-6, with a weak D call TRBD1 (6 bases). The sequence derives from a human donor who received a COVID-19 vaccine. The source material was CD4+ T cells from blood, cultured in vitro, sampled after SARS-CoV-2 vaccination. The CDR3 is CAWRSRGLGGNSPLHF. Written as DNA, the CDR3 is TGTGCCTGGAGGAGTAGGGGGTTAGGAGGTAATTCACCCCTCCACTTT. Full variable domain (missing parts from reference TRBV30 and TRBJ1-6): SQTIHQWPATLVQPVGSPLSLECTVEGTSNPNLYWYRQAAGRGLQLLFYSVGIGQISSEVPQNLSASRPQDRQFILSSKKLLLSDSGFYLCAWRSRGLGGNSPLHFGNGTRLTVT.